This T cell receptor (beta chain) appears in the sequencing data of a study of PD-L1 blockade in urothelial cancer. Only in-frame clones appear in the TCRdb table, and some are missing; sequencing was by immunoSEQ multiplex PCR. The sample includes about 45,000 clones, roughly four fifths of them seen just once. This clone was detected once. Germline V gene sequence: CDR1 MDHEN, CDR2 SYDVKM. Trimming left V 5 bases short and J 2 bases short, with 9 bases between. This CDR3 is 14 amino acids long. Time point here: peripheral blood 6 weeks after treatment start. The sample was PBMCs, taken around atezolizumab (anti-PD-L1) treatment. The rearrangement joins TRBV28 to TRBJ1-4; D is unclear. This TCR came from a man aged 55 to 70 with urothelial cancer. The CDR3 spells CASSTRPTNEKLFF. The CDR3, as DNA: TGTGCCAGCAGTACTCGTCCGACTAATGAAAAACTGTTTTTT.